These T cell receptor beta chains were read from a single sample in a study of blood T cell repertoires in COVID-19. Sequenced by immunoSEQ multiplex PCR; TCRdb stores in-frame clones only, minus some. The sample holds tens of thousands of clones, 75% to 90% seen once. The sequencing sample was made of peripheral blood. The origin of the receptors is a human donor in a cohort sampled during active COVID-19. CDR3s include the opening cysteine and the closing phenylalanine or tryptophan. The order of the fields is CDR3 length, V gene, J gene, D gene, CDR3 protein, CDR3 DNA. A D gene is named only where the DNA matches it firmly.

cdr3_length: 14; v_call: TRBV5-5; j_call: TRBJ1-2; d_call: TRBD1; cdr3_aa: CASSPGTGLYGYTF; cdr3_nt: TGTGCCAGCAGCCCCGGGACAGGGCTCTATGGCTACACCTTC
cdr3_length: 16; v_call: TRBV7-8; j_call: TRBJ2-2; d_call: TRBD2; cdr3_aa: CASSLAGLAGDRELFF; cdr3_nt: TGTGCCAGCAGCTTAGCAGGACTAGCGGGGGACCGGGAGCTGTTTTTT
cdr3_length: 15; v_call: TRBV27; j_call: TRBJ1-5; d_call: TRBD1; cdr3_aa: CASSEQGGVRQPQHF; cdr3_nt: TGTGCCAGCAGTGAACAGGGGGGGGTCCGGCAGCCCCAGCATTTT
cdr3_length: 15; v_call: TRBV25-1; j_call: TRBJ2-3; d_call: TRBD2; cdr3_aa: CASRGLGGSTDTQYF; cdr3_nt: TGTGCCAGCAGGGGACTAGGTGGCAGCACAGATACGCAGTATTTT
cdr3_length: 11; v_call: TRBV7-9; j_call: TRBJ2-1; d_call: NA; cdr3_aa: CASSLAGEQFF; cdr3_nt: TGTGCCAGCAGCTTAGCCGGGGAGCAGTTCTTC
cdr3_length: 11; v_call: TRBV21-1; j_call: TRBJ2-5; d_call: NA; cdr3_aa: CASSSQETQYF; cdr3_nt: TGTGCCAGCAGCTCTCAAGAGACCCAGTACTTC
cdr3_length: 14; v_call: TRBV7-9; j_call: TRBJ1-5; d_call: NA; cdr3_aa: CASSSPGDNQPQHF; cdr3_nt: TGTGCCAGCAGCTCCCCGGGGGACAATCAGCCCCAGCATTTT
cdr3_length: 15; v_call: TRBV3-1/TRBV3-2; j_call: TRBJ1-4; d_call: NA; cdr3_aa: CASSPERVQGEKLFF; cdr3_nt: TGTGCCAGCAGCCCAGAGCGGGTGCAGGGGGAAAAACTGTTTTTT
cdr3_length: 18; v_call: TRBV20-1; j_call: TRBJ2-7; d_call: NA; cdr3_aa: CSASAPLGLRDASYEQYF; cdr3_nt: TGCAGTGCTAGTGCCCCCTTAGGTTTGCGGGACGCGAGCTACGAGCAGTACTTC
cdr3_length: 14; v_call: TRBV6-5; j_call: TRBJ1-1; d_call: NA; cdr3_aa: CASKPATMNTEAFF; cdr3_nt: TGTGCCAGCAAGCCGGCAACTATGAACACTGAAGCTTTCTTT
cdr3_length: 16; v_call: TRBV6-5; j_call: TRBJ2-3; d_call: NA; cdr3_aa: CASSYSWRTGTDTQYF; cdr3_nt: TGTGCCAGCAGTTACTCGTGGAGAACTGGCACAGATACGCAGTATTTT
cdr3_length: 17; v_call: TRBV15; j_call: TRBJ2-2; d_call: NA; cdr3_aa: CATSREGRLENTGELFF; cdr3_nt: TGTGCCACCAGCAGAGAGGGGAGACTGGAGAACACCGGGGAGCTGTTTTTT
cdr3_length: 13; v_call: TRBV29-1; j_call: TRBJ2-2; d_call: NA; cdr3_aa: CSVTDYNTGELFF; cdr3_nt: TGCAGCGTTACGGACTACAACACCGGGGAGCTGTTTTTT
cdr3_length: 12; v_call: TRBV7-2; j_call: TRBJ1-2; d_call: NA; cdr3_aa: CASSLEGRGGTF; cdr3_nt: TGTGCCAGCAGCTTAGAGGGGCGCGGTGGCACCTTC
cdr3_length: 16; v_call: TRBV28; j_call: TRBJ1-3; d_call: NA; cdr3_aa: CASSAHVGLSGNTIYF; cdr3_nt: TGTGCCAGCAGTGCGCATGTGGGGCTGTCTGGAAACACCATATATTTT
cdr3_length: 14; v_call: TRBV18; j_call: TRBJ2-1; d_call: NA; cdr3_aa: CASSPRLEINEQFF; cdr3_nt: TGTGCCAGCTCCCCTAGACTCGAAATCAATGAGCAGTTCTTC
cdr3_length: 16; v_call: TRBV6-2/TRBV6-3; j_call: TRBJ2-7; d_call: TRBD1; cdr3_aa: CASSYHGQGRTYEQYF; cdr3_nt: TGTGCCAGCAGTTACCATGGACAGGGGCGTACCTACGAGCAGTACTTC
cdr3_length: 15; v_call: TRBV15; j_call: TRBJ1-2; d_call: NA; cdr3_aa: CATSRDSGKSYGYTF; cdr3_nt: TGTGCCACCAGCAGAGATTCGGGAAAAAGCTATGGCTACACCTTC
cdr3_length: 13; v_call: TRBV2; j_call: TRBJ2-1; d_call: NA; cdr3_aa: CASKYRIYNEQFF; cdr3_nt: TGTGCCAGCAAATACAGGATCTACAATGAGCAGTTCTTC
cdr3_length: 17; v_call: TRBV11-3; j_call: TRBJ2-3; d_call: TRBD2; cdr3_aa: CASSSQRGAGPTDTQYF; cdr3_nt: TGTGCCAGCAGCTCACAGCGGGGGGCCGGTCCCACAGATACGCAGTATTTT
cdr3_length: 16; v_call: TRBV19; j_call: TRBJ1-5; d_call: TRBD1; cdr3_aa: CASSMGTGVGNQPQHF; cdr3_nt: TGTGCCAGTAGTATGGGGACAGGGGTGGGCAATCAGCCCCAGCATTTT
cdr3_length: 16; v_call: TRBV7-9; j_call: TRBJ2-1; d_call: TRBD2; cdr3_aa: CASSSLRTSGSGEQFF; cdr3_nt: TGTGCCAGCAGCTCGCTGCGGACTAGCGGCTCTGGTGAGCAGTTCTTC
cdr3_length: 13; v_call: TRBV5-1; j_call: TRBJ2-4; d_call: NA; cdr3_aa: CASSYTTGNIQYF; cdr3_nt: TGCGCCAGCAGCTATACAACAGGAAACATTCAGTACTTC
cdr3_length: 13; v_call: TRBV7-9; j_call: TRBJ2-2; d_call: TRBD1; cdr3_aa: CASGQGNTGELFF; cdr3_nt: TGTGCCAGCGGACAGGGGAACACCGGGGAGCTGTTTTTT
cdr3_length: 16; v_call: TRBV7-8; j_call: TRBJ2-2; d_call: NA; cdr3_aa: CASSFIGQPNTGELFF; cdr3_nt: TGTGCCAGCAGCTTTATCGGACAGCCCAACACCGGGGAGCTGTTTTTT